The clone carrying this T cell receptor (beta chain) appeared a few times. What it recognizes is unknown. Per germline, CDR1 LNHDA and CDR2 SQIVND (reference sequence). V lost 4 bases, J lost 9 bases, and 12 bases stayed unmatched. The CDR3 covers 15 residues. The entry originates in a study of cytomegalovirus exposure and HLA in healthy donors. Study-level findings and limits: It was reported that the classifier diagnosed cytomegalovirus status with high specificity and sensitivity in both the original and validation cohorts. There were about 160 TCR beta chains listed as cytomegalovirus-associated. Rarity marked most TCR sequences, yet some public TCRs occurred in many donors. Later, an analysis found that TCR clusters from the first cohort tended to co-occur in the roughly 110 validation repertoires.

Here immunoSEQ multiplex PCR was the method, and the copy in TCRdb shows in-frame clones only, minus some. The table shows 150,000 or so clones, with 80% to 90% occurring only once. The receptor was isolated from a man between 18 and 29 years old in good health and CMV-seropositive. V is TRBV19 and J is TRBJ2-7; 10 bases map to TRBD2. Sequenced input: PBMCs. The CDR3 loop reads CASSSSSSGSTRQYF. The DNA for the CDR3 is TGTGCCAGTAGTAGCAGTTCTAGCGGGAGTACTCGGCAGTACTTC.